Listed here is a single T cell receptor beta chain. Looked up from germline, CDR1 is LNHDA and CDR2 is SQIVND (reference sequence). V trimming: 5 bases; J trimming: 0 bases; junction bases outside the gene matches: 4. The CDR3 sequence is 15 residues long. Clones were sequenced by immunoSEQ multiplex PCR, and TCRdb holds only the in-frame ones, with some missing. The sample consists of about 68,000 clones, approximately 80% of them appearing once. The data were obtained in a study of PD-1 blockade in mismatch repair-deficient tumors. V usage is TRBV19 and J usage is TRBJ1-3, with 7 bases lining up with TRBD1. Sequenced material: peripheral blood, taken 2 weeks after starting pembrolizumab. The sequence was obtained from an adult with mismatch repair-deficient cancer. The CDR3 loop is CASSVTGSSGNTIYF. The CDR3 nucleotides read TGTGCCAGTAGTGTGACAGGGAGCTCTGGAAACACCATATATTTT.